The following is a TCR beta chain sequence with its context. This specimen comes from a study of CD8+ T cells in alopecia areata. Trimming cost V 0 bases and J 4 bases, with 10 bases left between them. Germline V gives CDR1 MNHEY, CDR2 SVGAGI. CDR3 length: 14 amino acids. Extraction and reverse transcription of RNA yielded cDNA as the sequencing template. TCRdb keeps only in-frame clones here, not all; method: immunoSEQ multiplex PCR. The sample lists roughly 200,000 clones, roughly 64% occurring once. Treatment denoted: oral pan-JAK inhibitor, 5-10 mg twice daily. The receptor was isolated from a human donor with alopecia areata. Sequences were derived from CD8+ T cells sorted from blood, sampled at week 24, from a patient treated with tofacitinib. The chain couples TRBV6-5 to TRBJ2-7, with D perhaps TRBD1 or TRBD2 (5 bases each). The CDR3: CASSYSGVMYEQYF. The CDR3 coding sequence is TGTGCCAGCAGTTACTCGGGGGTGATGTACGAGCAGTACTTC.